This T cell receptor (beta chain) is drawn from a study of blood T cell repertoires in COVID-19. Overall study context: Acute-phase and convalescent COVID-19 samples originated in the United States, Italy and Spain.

The CDR3 is 15 residues long. V was cut by 4 bases and J by 0 bases, with 11 bases left in between. Germline V gene data show CDR1 as SGHDT and CDR2 as YYEEEE. Data came from immunoSEQ multiplex PCR; TCRdb stores just in-frame clones and leaves some out. The sample carries approximately 29,000 clones, almost 90% recorded once. Sequenced: peripheral blood. This chain joins TRBV5-6 and TRBJ2-4, with D perhaps TRBD1 (5 bases). This receptor was obtained from a human donor with active COVID-19. The donor label of this sample is uncertain. This chain's CDR3 is CASSVRQLAKNIQYF. In DNA, the CDR3 is TGTGCCAGCAGCGTCCGACAGCTAGCCAAAAACATTCAGTACTTC.